Each of the 28 T cell receptor beta chains below was sequenced from the same sample in a study of blood T cells in healthy people across ages. For the second PCR, which ran for about 7 to 12 cycles, a sample-barcoded 5' primer and a J-beta primer mix were used. One entry per CDR3 protein results from TCRdb running MiXCR on the 5' RACE reads. The sample yields about 930,000 distinct CDR3 sequences, about 29% seen once. The same data also contributed to another study, on T cells of mothers and their children.

Sequencing was carried out using blood. Receptors originate from a woman aged 40 to 50 in good health.

This clonotype was seen at least ten times. The CDR3 spells CASSLAEGQGTRSYTF. The CDR3 coding sequence is TGCGCCAGCAGCTTGGCCGAGGGACAGGGGACGAGAAGCTACACCTTC. The chain couples TRBV5-1 to TRBJ1-2; 10 nucleotides line up with TRBD1. Germline assignment: CDR1 SGHRS and CDR2 YFSETQ. This CDR3 region has 16 residues. With 0 bases clipped from V and 9 bases from J, the junction kept 11 bases outside the gene matches.

Ten or more counts support this clonotype. J is TRBJ2-3 and V is TRBV6-5; TRBD2 might be the D (6 bases). Trimming took off 2 bases at V and 4 bases at J, with 13 bases between the two ends. From germline, CDR1 is MNHEY and CDR2 SVGAGI. This CDR3 has 15 residues. The CDR3 bases are TGTGCCAGCAGTTACCAGCGGGTAGCCTCAGATACGCAGTATTTT. Translating gives CASSYQRVASDTQYF.

This clonotype was counted ten times or more. The rearrangement uses TRBV7-2 and TRBJ2-5; D not certain. V lost 5 bases, J lost 8 bases, and 15 bases lay in between. Germline CDR1 SGHTA, CDR2 FQGNSA. The CDR3 spans 13 residues. DNA for the CDR3: TGTGCCAGCAGCCCGGGTCCCTCGGCCACCCAGTACTTC. The encoded protein is CASSPGPSATQYF.

This sequence joins TRBV5-6 and TRBJ1-3, with D unresolved. The CDR3 runs 22 residues. The germline gives CDR1 SGHDT, CDR2 YYEEEE. Trimming pared 0 bases from V and 0 bases from J, leaving 28 bases between. Here the CDR3 reads CASSLAQRENNLGPNSGNTIYF. DNA of the CDR3: TGTGCCAGCAGCTTGGCCCAAAGAGAAAATAACTTAGGACCTAACTCTGGAAACACCATATATTTT.

V and J are TRBV29-1 and TRBJ1-1; D possibly corresponds to TRBD1 (6 bases). The CDR3 is 12 amino acids. Germline CDR1 reads SQVTM; CDR2 reads ANQGSEA. The V and J ends lost 5 bases and 8 bases respectively, with 15 bases between them. The CDR3 DNA reads TGCAGCGTTCGACCGGACAGAGCCGAAGCTTTCTTT. It codes for CSVRPDRAEAFF.

This clonotype turned up a few times. The chain has TRBV7-2 and TRBJ2-1; 7 positions agree with TRBD1. Germline lookup yields CDR1 SGHTA and CDR2 FQGNSA. CDR3 length equals 14 residues. V was pared by 4 bases and J by 2 bases, with 2 bases of the junction left unmatched. The CDR3 coding sequence is TGTGCCAGCAGCTACAGGGGTACCTACAATGAGCAGTTCTTC. Translated: CASSYRGTYNEQFF.

In its sample, this clonotype was seen many times. The chain employs TRBV9 and TRBJ2-1; the match to TRBD2 covers 8 bases. Germline V gives CDR1 SGDLS, CDR2 YYNGEE. Trimming removed 2 bases from V and 2 bases from J; junction bases left unmatched: 3. The length of the CDR3 is 15 residues. The CDR3 loop is CASSVGGGAYNEQFF. CDR3 DNA: TGTGCCAGCAGCGTCGGGGGGGGGGCCTACAATGAGCAGTTCTTC.

This clonotype was counted many times. The gene calls are TRBV4-1 and TRBJ2-3; no definite D call. The CDR3 extends over 13 amino acids. CDR1 is MGHRA, CDR2 YSYEKL, per germline. Trimming pared 3 bases from V and 2 bases from J, leaving 6 bases between. CDR3 residues: CASSQIITDTQYF. CDR3 coding DNA: TGCGCCAGCAGCCAGATTATCACAGATACGCAGTATTTT.

Of note for this clonotype: At one of its ends the junction is not consistent with the germline gene, which may arise from a read error. V is TRBV7-2 and J is TRBJ2-3; possibly TRBD1 for D (6 bases). There are 16 residues in the CDR3. Germline V lookup: CDR1 SGHTA, CDR2 FQGNSA. The CDR3 protein is CAGSFRGGRSTDTQYF. The CDR3 coding sequence is TGTGCCGGCAGCTTCCGAGGGGGTCGGAGCACAGATACGCAGTATTTT.

Points on this clonotype: The junction and the germline gene differ at one end; a read error may be behind it. In DNA, the CDR3 is TGTGCCACCAGTGACGTGGGAGGCCTTAGCAATCTGCCCCAGCATTTT. Protein sequence: CATSDVGGLSNLPQHF. The V gene is TRBV24-1, the J gene TRBJ1-5; D unresolved. The CDR3 runs 16 residues. Germline lookup yields CDR1 KGHDR and CDR2 SFDVKD.

The V call is TRBV2, the J call TRBJ2-5, with TRBD1 matching over 7 bases. V shed 7 bases, J shed 5 bases, and the junction held 10 bases outside the gene matches. Germline values: CDR1 SNHLY, CDR2 FYNNEI. The CDR3 runs to 14 residues. Here the CDR3 reads CASIETGVGETQYF. The CDR3 nucleotides are TGTGCCAGCATAGAAACAGGGGTTGGGGAGACCCAGTACTTC.

The rearrangement joins TRBV20-1 to TRBJ1-2, with TRBD1 matching over 10 bases. J gave up 10 bases and V 5 bases, and 19 bases lay outside the gene matches. CDR3 length: 16 amino acids. Germline CDR1 DFQATT, CDR2 SNEGSKA (reference sequence). The CDR3 region is CSASGSGTGVLDDYTF. The DNA of the CDR3 is TGCAGTGCTTCGGGTTCCGGGACAGGGGTTTTGGATGACTACACCTTC.

This CDR3 reads CASSQANWLGETLNTEAFF. For the CDR3, the DNA is TGCGCCAGCAGCCAAGCAAATTGGCTAGGGGAAACACTGAACACTGAAGCTTTCTTT. This chain links TRBV4-3 with TRBJ1-1; D is perhaps TRBD1 (5 bases). The V end lost 1 base, the J end lost 0 bases, and 21 bases lay between the germline ends. CDR3 length equals 19 residues. Germline V lookup: CDR1 LGHNA, CDR2 YSLEER.

As regards this clonotype: One junction end does not reproduce the germline sequence, and a read error may be involved. CDR3 amino acids: CATSDTGGPTEETQYF. DNA of the CDR3: TGTGCCACCAGTGATACAGGCGGGCCGACTGAAGAGACCCAGTACTTC. V and J are TRBV28 and TRBJ2-5; D tentatively fits TRBD1 or TRBD2 (5 bases each). The V gene's germline CDR1 is MDHEN and CDR2 SYDVKM. The CDR3 is 16 residues long.

This clonotype was observed a handful of times. At one boundary the junction diverges from the germline segment, which might be a read error. This chain uses TRBV12-3 or TRBV12-4 with TRBJ2-2; TRBD1 matches 7 bases. The CDR3 has 15 amino acids. The CDR3 bases are TGTGTCAGCAGTCCAGGGACAGCGAACACCGGGGAGCTGTTTTTT. Its protein is CVSSPGTANTGELFF.

As for this clonotype: It may be a read error: a sequence one base away is much more abundant. The CDR3 bases are TGTGCCAGCAGCGTAGAGGACTGGCTTCCCCAGTACTTC. Translation: CASSVEDWLPQYF. This chain links TRBV9 with TRBJ2-7; D perhaps matches TRBD2 (5 bases). Trimming left V 0 bases short and J 10 bases short, with 14 bases between. This CDR3 is built from 13 residues. CDR1 and CDR2 from the germline V gene are SGDLS and YYNGEE.

This clonotype showed up many times. The V gene is TRBV7-9, the J gene TRBJ2-1; weak D call: TRBD2 (7 bases). Trimming shortened V by 2 bases and J by 1 base, and 9 bases separated the two germline ends. Germline V lookup: CDR1 SEHNR, CDR2 FQNEAQ (reference sequence). The CDR3 has 15 amino acids. The CDR3 coding sequence is TGTGCCAGCAGCTTACGGGGGGCTTCCTACAATGAGCAGTTCTTC. Translating it yields CASSLRGASYNEQFF.

CDR3 coding DNA: TGTGCCAGCGGTATACCTACTAGCACAGATACGCAGTATTTT. It specifies CASGIPTSTDTQYF. The genes are TRBV5-5 and TRBJ2-3; D not certain. Trimming left V 7 bases short and J 0 bases short, with 12 bases between. CDR3 length: 14 residues. Germline lookup yields CDR1 SGHKS and CDR2 YYEKEE (reference sequence).

In this sample, this clonotype turned up a few times. The gene calls are TRBV28 and TRBJ1-6, with D possibly TRBD1 on 6 matching bases. The CDR3 is 17 amino acids. Germline V lookup: CDR1 MDHEN, CDR2 SYDVKM. With 2 bases removed from V and 0 bases from J, the gap between germline ends came to 11 bases. CDR3: CASSLRGQSSYNSPLHF. CDR3 DNA: TGTGCCAGCAGTTTAAGAGGACAGAGCTCCTATAATTCACCCCTCCACTTT.

This clonotype was recorded a few times. The genes are TRBV27 and TRBJ1-5; D is possibly TRBD1 (5 bases). The V gene's germline CDR1 is MNHEY and CDR2 SMNVEV (reference sequence). The CDR3 covers 13 residues. Deletions cut 8 bases from V and 8 bases from J, with 16 bases between. CDR3 bases: TGTGCCAGCGGGCGGTTGGGGGGGGAGCCCCAGCATTTT. It translates to CASGRLGGEPQHF.

This clonotype showed up just a few times. A read error may account for a junction end that differs from germline. The genes are TRBV28 and TRBJ2-5; D is undetermined. The J call is uncertain, as TRBJ2-7 better fits the DNA end. CDR3 length equals 14 residues. Germline V gene data show CDR1 as MDHEN and CDR2 as SYDVKM. The CDR3: CVSQNPGFVYEQYF. Here the CDR3 DNA reads TGTGTCAGCCAAAACCCGGGCTTTGTCTACGAGCAGTACTTC.

V usage is TRBV7-2 and J usage is TRBJ1-1; 9 bases are shared with TRBD1. CDR3 length: 13 amino acids. Germline V gives CDR1 SGHTA, CDR2 FQGNSA. Trimming removed 5 bases from V and 7 bases from J; junction bases left unmatched: 5. The CDR3 DNA reads as TGTGCCAGCAGCATAGACAGGGGGTATGAAGCTTTCTTT. Its protein product is CASSIDRGYEAFF.

The chain uses TRBV20-1 and TRBJ1-1; 7 bases fit TRBD1. V gave up 6 bases and J gave up 11 bases; unmatched junction bases: 12. Germline-derived CDR1 and CDR2 are DFQATT and SNEGSKA (reference sequence). The CDR3 runs 12 residues. The DNA of the CDR3 is TGCAGTGCGAGGTGGACAGGTCCGGATGCTTTCTTT. Protein sequence: CSARWTGPDAFF.

This clonotype has only a few counts. The V gene is TRBV29-1, the J gene TRBJ1-2, with unresolved D. The V end was cut by 3 bases, the J end by 10 bases, with 15 bases between. This CDR3 is 12 amino acids long. Per germline, CDR1 SQVTM and CDR2 ANQGSEA. Here the CDR3 DNA reads TGCAGCGTTGAGAGGCCACCCGCTGACTACACCTTC. Translating it yields CSVERPPADYTF. The entire variable domain, with the rest obtained from reference TRBV29-1 and TRBJ1-2, is as follows: SAVISQKPSRDICQRGTSLTIQCQVDSQVTMMFWYRQQPGQSLTLIATANQGSEATYESGFVIDKFPISRPNLTFSTLTVSNMSPEDSSIYLCSVERPPADYTFGSGTRLTVV.

The chain employs TRBV7-2 and TRBJ2-5; D possibly corresponds to TRBD1 (6 bases). The V gene's germline CDR1 is SGHTA and CDR2 FQGNSA. This CDR3 comprises 13 residues. V was cut by 8 bases and J by 1 base, with 11 bases left in between. The CDR3 loop reads CASLTGIQETQYF. Here the CDR3 DNA reads TGTGCCAGCCTAACAGGGATCCAAGAGACCCAGTACTTC. The whole variable domain, remainder taken from reference TRBV7-2 and TRBJ2-5, is GAGVSQSPSNKVTEKGKDVELRCDPISGHTALYWYRQSLGQGLEFLIYFQGNSAPDKSGLPSDRFSAERTGGSVSTLTIQRTQQEDSAVYLCASLTGIQETQYFGPGTRLLVL.

This clonotype showed up just a few times. The chain employs TRBV2 and TRBJ1-2, with 9 bases matching TRBD1. The CDR3 runs to 17 residues. CDR1 and CDR2 from the germline V gene are SNHLY and FYNNEI. J lost 6 bases, V lost 5 bases, and 16 bases had no gene match. CDR3 DNA sequence: TGTGCCAGCAGTCCAGAGGCTCCGGGACAGGGCGCTGATGGCTACACCTTC. Protein: CASSPEAPGQGADGYTF. The full variable domain, rest sourced from reference TRBV2 and TRBJ1-2, is EPEVTQTPSHQVTQMGQEVILRCVPISNHLYFYWYRQILGQKVEFLVSFYNNEISEKSEIFDDQFSVERPDGSNFTLKIRSTKLEDSAMYFCASSPEAPGQGADGYTFGSGTRLTVV.

Details on this clonotype: A read error is possible here, since a much larger clone lies one base away. The CDR3 DNA reads TGCGCCAGCAGGTTGGGACAGGGACTATACGGGCAGTACTTC. It specifies CASRLGQGLYGQYF. The rearrangement uses TRBV5-1 and TRBJ2-7, with 9 bases aligning to TRBD1. The CDR3 contains 14 residues. The germline V gene has CDR1 SGHRS and CDR2 YFSETQ.

The chain is built from TRBV4-1 and TRBJ2-7; D remains unclear. CDR1 and CDR2 (germline): MGHRA, YSYEKL. CDR3 size: 18 residues. The V end was cut by 0 bases, the J end by 4 bases, with 22 bases between. As DNA, the CDR3 is TGCGCCAGCAGCCAAGATTTCCCCTTCACGCTGCTGGGATACGAGCAGTACTTC. This translates into CASSQDFPFTLLGYEQYF.